This record covers a single T cell receptor beta chain. CDR3 length: 16 amino acids. Germline trimming cut 3 bases from V and 1 base from J; bases unmatched to any gene: 6. Germline V lookup: CDR1 SGHTA, CDR2 FQGTGA. Participant ages covered about 18 to 89 years across approximately 25 US areas. Donors were grouped by their self-reported clinical history. The sample belongs to a study of blood T cell repertoires in COVID-19. Study background: Samples of COVID-19 (acute and convalescent) were obtained from the United States, Italy and Spain. Nucleic acid was either cDNA or gDNA, and it came from T cells, B-cell-depleted T cells, or PBMCs.

Libraries were prepared by immunoSEQ multiplex PCR; TCRdb keeps only in-frame clonotypes and omits some of them. The sample contains 130,000 to 150,000 clones, roughly four fifths of which appear only once. The chain uses TRBV7-3 and TRBJ2-5; 9 bases agree with TRBD2. The sample was PBMCs or T cells enriched from blood (not recorded which). This clonotype originated in a man aged 50 to 59 who had recovered from COVID-19. The CDR3 loop reads CASSFGGGVPQETQYF. The CDR3 coding sequence is TGTGCCAGCAGCTTCGGCGGGGGGGTCCCCCAAGAGACCCAGTACTTC.